These 16 T cell receptor beta chains share one sample of origin, sequenced in a study of tumor and adjacent non-tumor tissue in lung cancer. Three rounds of nested PCR, following a modified ARM-PCR protocol, produced the TCRbeta library. Via MiXCR, TCRdb re-called the multiplex PCR reads, giving one row per CDR3 protein. The sample comprises tens of thousands of distinct CDR3 sequences, around three quarters of which are singletons, and 40% to 45% rests with the top ten. This sample's RNA came from whole unsorted tissue. More than 3 cm separated this lung sample from the edge of the tumor. The sequencing sample was made of distant non-tumor lung tissue. These receptors were collected from a man aged 55 to 69 with non-small cell lung cancer.

As concerns this clonotype: Because the CDR3 is missing its conserved closing phenylalanine or tryptophan, this is likely a read error. The chain uses TRBV4-1 and TRBJ2-2, with TRBD2 identical over 9 bases. This CDR3 region has 18 residues. Germline CDR1 and CDR2: MGHRA and YSYEKL. V lost 4 bases and J lost 5; bases outside the gene matches: 14. CDR3 loop: CASSPRTRLAEETGELFL. CDR3 DNA: TGCGCCAGCAGCCCGCGAACCCGACTAGCGGAAGAAACCGGGGAGCTGTTTCTT.

For this clonotype: A junction end diverges from the germline sequence, so it may reflect a read error. This chain uses TRBV5-8 with TRBJ2-5, with 10 positions matching TRBD1. The CDR3 consists of 15 residues. Germline CDR1 reads SGHTS; CDR2 reads YDEGEE. The CDR3 reads CAGSLAGTGEETRYF. In DNA, the CDR3 is TGTGCCGGCAGCTTGGCCGGGACAGGGGAAGAGACCCGGTACTTC. Together with reference TRBV5-8 and TRBJ2-5, the CDR3 gives the full variable domain: EAGVTQSPTHLIKTRGQQATLRCSPISGHTSVYWYQQALGLGLQFLLWYDEGEERNRGNFPPRFSGRQFPNYSSELNVNALELEDSALYLCAGSLAGTGEETRYFGPGTRLLVL.

The V and J genes are TRBV10-3 and TRBJ2-5; tentative D call: TRBD2 (5 bases). The CDR3 runs to 15 residues. V shed 5 bases and J shed 5 bases, with 18 bases lying between them. Germline CDR1 ENHRY, CDR2 SYGVKD. The CDR3 reads CAISSASHGEETQYF. The CDR3 DNA is TGTGCCATCAGTTCCGCGTCACACGGGGAGGAGACCCAGTACTTC.

This clonotype has a count of ten or more. The chain is built from TRBV20-1 and TRBJ2-1, with 14 positions matching TRBD2. The CDR3 consists of 16 residues. Germline CDR1 and CDR2: DFQATT and SNEGSKA (reference sequence). Trimming took 5 bases from V and 1 from J; bases not matched to a gene: 4. This CDR3 is CSAGLAGGGSYNEQFF. CDR3 nucleotide sequence: TGCAGTGCTGGACTAGCGGGAGGTGGTTCCTACAATGAGCAGTTCTTC.

In its sample, this clonotype was seen once. Germline and junction disagree at one end, which may indicate a read error. The J gene is TRBJ2-7, the V gene TRBV10-2; D is tentatively TRBD1 or TRBD2 (5 bases each). CDR1 WSHSY and CDR2 SAAADI come from the germline V gene. The CDR3 consists of 15 residues. Here the CDR3 reads CARAHGRDPSYEQYF. CDR3 nucleotides: TGTGCCAGGGCCCACGGCAGGGACCCTTCCTACGAGCAGTACTTC.

About this clonotype itself: A read error is likely, as this CDR3 ends without the conserved phenylalanine or tryptophan. The CDR3 nucleotides are TGTGCCAGCAGCTTGACGCACGGGAATGGAGTACCCCTCCACTAT. This gives the protein CASSLTHGNGVPLHY. The chain links TRBV5-6 to TRBJ1-6; D gene ambiguous. Germline V gene data show CDR1 as SGHDT and CDR2 as YYEEEE. V dropped 1 base and J dropped 12 bases, with 17 bases sitting between them. CDR3 length: 15 residues.

Remarks on this clonotype: Without the conserved terminal phenylalanine or tryptophan, this CDR3 likely stems from a read error. The DNA is left out, because the CDR3 cannot be placed on it with certainty; the CDR3 is given as TCRdb lists it. This sequence joins TRBV28 and TRBJ2-1; the D call in the table, TRBD2, was not verified against the DNA. Germline values: CDR1 MDHEN, CDR2 SYDVKM. The CDR3 is 19 amino acids in total, end residues counted. The CDR3 protein is CASSFEGTGLAGSYNEHFS.

A remark on this clonotype: The CDR3 ends on some other residue instead of the conserved phenylalanine or tryptophan, so this is likely a read error. The rearrangement links TRBV29-1 to TRBJ1-2, with TRBD1 matching over 8 bases. The CDR3 contains 12 residues. V shed 3 bases, J shed 8 bases, and the junction held 5 bases outside the gene matches. Germline V gene data show CDR1 as SQVTM and CDR2 as ANQGSEA. The CDR3 is CSVEGDRQGYTL. The CDR3 nucleotides are TGCAGCGTTGAGGGGGACAGGCAGGGCTACACCTTA.

Only one count was recorded for this clonotype. CDR3 nucleotides: TGTGTCAGTAGTTACGGGTTGGGGCAAACCGGGGAGCTGTTTTTT. Its translation: CVSSYGLGQTGELFF. V gene TRBV6-5 combines with J gene TRBJ2-2; a weak D match, TRBD1 (5 bases). Per the germline V gene, CDR1 is MNHEY and CDR2 is SVGAGI. The CDR3 totals 15 residues.

Comment on this clonotype: This may come from a read error, since a much larger clone is one base off. The chain combines TRBV28 with TRBJ1-5; no reliable D call. With 3 bases removed from V and 0 bases from J, the gap between germline ends came to 9 bases. This CDR3 is built from 15 residues. Germline lookup yields CDR1 MDHEN and CDR2 SYDVKM. CDR3 amino acids: CASSLADRSNQPQHF. CDR3 in DNA: TGTGCCAGCAGTTTGGCAGACCGTAGCAATCAGCCCCAGCATTTT.

The genes are TRBV28 and TRBJ1-1; weak D call: TRBD1 (5 bases). Trimming cost V 6 bases and J 4 bases, with 24 bases left between them. The CDR3 has 17 amino acids. Germline lookup yields CDR1 MDHEN and CDR2 SYDVKM. Here the CDR3 reads CASRPSRYRGGRTEAFF. The CDR3 DNA follows: TGTGCCAGCAGACCCTCTAGGTATAGGGGTGGGCGCACTGAAGCTTTCTTT.

The chain couples TRBV5-4 to TRBJ1-4, with D perhaps matching TRBD1 (6 bases). Germline CDR1 is SGHNT and CDR2 is YYREEE (reference sequence). V lost 3 bases and J 3 bases, leaving 9 bases between the germline ends. CDR3 length: 14 residues. CDR3 coding DNA: TGTGCCAGCAGCTCCCGACAGGCTAATGAAAAACTGTTTTTT. Translating gives CASSSRQANEKLFF.

The rearrangement joins TRBV5-6 to TRBJ2-7; the D gene is possibly TRBD2 (5 bases). The CDR3 runs 12 residues. V was cut by 10 bases and J by 3 bases, with 14 bases left in between. The germline V gene has CDR1 SGHDT and CDR2 YYEEEE. Written as DNA, the CDR3 is TGTGCCGGCACTGGCGGGTTCTACGAGCAGTACTTC. Its protein product is CAGTGGFYEQYF.

A note on this clonotype: The CDR3 end shows no conserved phenylalanine or tryptophan, and so a read error is likely. Because the CDR3's place on the DNA is in doubt, the DNA is left out and the CDR3 is given as listed by TCRdb. This sequence joins TRBV29-1 and TRBJ2-1. Both ends counted, the CDR3 spans 13 residues. The germline CDR1 and CDR2 sequences are SQVTM and ANQGSEA. The chain's CDR3 is CSVEQSSYNEQSL.

This clonotype came up once. The chain couples TRBV11-1 to TRBJ2-1; 9 nucleotides align to TRBD2. The length of the CDR3 is 14 residues. Germline values: CDR1 SGHAT, CDR2 FQDESV (reference sequence). V dropped 8 bases and J dropped 9; count of bases not matched to a gene: 11. The CDR3 sequence is CASERREGRGEQFF. CDR3 bases: TGTGCCAGCGAGAGGCGGGAGGGCCGAGGTGAGCAGTTCTTC.

Comments on this clonotype: As the CDR3 is not closed by the conserved phenylalanine or tryptophan, this likely results from a read error. The rearrangement joins TRBV5-5 to TRBJ2-3, with D possibly being TRBD2 (6 bases). CDR3 length equals 15 residues. Trimming took off 4 bases at V and 4 bases at J, with 16 bases between the two ends. Germline-derived CDR1 and CDR2 are SGHKS and YYEKEE (reference sequence). DNA of the CDR3: TGTGCCAGCAGCCGGAGGGGAGAGCGTCCAGATACGCAGTATTAT. Protein product: CASSRRGERPDTQYY.